The present entry profiles one T cell receptor (beta chain) with its context. This clone showed up just once. The antigen this receptor binds is unknown. The sample holds no much larger clone one base away, and base qualities are not on file. The intended sense of this specimen's time point label: baseline before first vaccination. Vaccinee samples came from UK trials COV001 and COV002, including a single-blind randomized controlled phase 2/3 trial of AZD1222 (ChAdOx1 nCoV-19) in healthy adults. Trial participant PBMC samples were collected at day 0 and day 28 after the second dose for TCRbeta chain sequencing. This sample is drawn from a study of T cell responses to AZD1222 COVID-19 vaccine (dated by TCRdb to the early 2020s). In terms of the full investigation: AZD1222 recipients whose second dose came at about 4 weeks and those whose second dose came at about 12 weeks were combined into one group, since spike-specific TCR depth and breadth did not differ between the two schedules. TCR sequencing covered 230 to 250 trial participants: approximately 200 given two doses of AZD1222 and 26 given two doses of MenACWY control vaccine. Trial participants were enrolled by age into subgroups of 18-55, 56-69 and 70-plus years, and around 150, 28 and 57 TCR-sequenced participants, respectively, were included in these subgroups.

General study outcomes and caveats: Reportedly, almost half of the unique spike-specific TCRs recognized epitopes lying outside the regions that are mutated in the B.1.351 and B.1.1.7 variants. After two AZD1222 doses, both the breadth and the depth of spike-specific TCRs were significantly higher than at day 0 and than in MenACWY recipients. In the small 56-69-year group, the increase in depth fell short of significance, most likely because of low power. Vaccine-associated CD4 TCRs spanned the whole spike protein, with dominant responses in regions 160-218 and 743-854. Conclusions about previously exposed vaccinees are limited because only six or seven AZD1222 recipients were SARS-CoV-2 seropositive at baseline. Because no samples from the day 14 peak response were available, repertoires could be characterized only after the peak T cell response. Most participants were white British and females outnumbered males, and the authors suggested that clonal diversity may have been underestimated.

The CDR3 regions of human TCRbeta chains were subjected to immunosequencing. The paper's data handling went like this. Repertoire TCRs were matched against a reference library of SARS-CoV-2-specific TCRs generated with the MIRA antigen-specificity platform. Breadth was defined as the fraction of unique TCRs that were SARS-CoV-2-associated, and depth was defined as the fraction of total T cells that were SARS-CoV-2-associated. Using the MIRA data, each spike-specific TCR was assigned both to the spike region to which the TCR was reactive and to a CD4 or CD8 class. Log10-transformed breadth and depth values were compared by one-way ANOVA with Sidak's multiple comparisons tests. TCRdb stores this immuneACCESS table with in-frame sequences only. Part of the clones is absent; in the studies checked, under half of the shortfall reflects unresolved V genes, and no reason is known for the rest. Clone size and V and J calls were adopted from that table, with D and trimming inferred from the DNA. Counted in this sample were some 100,000 clones; about 88% of them appeared once. The ten largest clones capture approximately 15% of the sample.

The sequencing here drew on peripheral blood, taken on day 0 of AZD1222 vaccination. This clonotype originated in an adult in good health.

The CDR3 in this case is CASSPAIPWTGSVGEQYF. The DNA sequence is TGTGCCAGCTCACCAGCCATCCCCTGGACAGGGAGCGTTGGGGAGCAGTACTTC. Here the chain combines TRBV18 and TRBJ2-7; 8 junctional bases match TRBD1. V is trimmed back by 2 bases and J by 7 bases, and the junction contains 19 bases that no gene match accounts for. The CDR3 has 18 amino acids, counting the end cysteine and phenylalanine. Only CDR3 DNA remains: 54 bases, in frame from the first base. From the germline V gene, CDR1 is KGHSH and CDR2 is LQKENI.